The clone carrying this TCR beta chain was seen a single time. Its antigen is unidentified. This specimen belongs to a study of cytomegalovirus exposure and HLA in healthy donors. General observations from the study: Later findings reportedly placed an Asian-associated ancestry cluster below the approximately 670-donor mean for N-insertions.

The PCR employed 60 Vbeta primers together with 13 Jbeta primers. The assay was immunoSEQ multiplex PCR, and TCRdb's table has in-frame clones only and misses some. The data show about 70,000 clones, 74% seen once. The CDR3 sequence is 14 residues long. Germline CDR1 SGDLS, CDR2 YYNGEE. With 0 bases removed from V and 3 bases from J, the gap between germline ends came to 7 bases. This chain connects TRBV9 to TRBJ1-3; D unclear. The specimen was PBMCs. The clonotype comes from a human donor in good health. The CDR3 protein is CASSVDPDGNTIYF. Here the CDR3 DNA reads TGTGCCAGCAGCGTAGATCCAGATGGAAACACCATATATTTT.